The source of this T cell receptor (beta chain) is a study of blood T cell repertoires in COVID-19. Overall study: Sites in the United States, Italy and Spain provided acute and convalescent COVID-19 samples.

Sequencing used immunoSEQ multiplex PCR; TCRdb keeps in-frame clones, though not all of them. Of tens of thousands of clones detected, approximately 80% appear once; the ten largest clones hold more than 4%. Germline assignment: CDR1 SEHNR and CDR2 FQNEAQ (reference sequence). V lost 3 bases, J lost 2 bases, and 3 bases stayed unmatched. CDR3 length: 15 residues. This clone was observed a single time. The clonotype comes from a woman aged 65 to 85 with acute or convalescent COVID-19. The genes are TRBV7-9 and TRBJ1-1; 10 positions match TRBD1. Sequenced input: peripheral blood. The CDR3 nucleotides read TGTGCCAGCAGCTTTCGGACAGGGGGTAACACTGAAGCTTTCTTT. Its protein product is CASSFRTGGNTEAFF.